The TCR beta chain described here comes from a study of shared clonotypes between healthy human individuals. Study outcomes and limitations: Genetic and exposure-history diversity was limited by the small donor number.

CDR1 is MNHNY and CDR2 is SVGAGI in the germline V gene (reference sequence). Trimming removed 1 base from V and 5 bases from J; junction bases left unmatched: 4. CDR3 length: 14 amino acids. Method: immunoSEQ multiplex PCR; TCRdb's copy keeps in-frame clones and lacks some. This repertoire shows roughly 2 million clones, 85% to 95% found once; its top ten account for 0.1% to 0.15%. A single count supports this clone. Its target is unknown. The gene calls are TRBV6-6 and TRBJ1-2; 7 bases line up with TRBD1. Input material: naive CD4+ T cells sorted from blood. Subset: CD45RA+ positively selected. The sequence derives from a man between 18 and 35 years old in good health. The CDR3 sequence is CASSYLSGGYGYTF. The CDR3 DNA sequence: TGTGCCAGCAGTTACTTGTCAGGGGGGTATGGCTACACCTTC.